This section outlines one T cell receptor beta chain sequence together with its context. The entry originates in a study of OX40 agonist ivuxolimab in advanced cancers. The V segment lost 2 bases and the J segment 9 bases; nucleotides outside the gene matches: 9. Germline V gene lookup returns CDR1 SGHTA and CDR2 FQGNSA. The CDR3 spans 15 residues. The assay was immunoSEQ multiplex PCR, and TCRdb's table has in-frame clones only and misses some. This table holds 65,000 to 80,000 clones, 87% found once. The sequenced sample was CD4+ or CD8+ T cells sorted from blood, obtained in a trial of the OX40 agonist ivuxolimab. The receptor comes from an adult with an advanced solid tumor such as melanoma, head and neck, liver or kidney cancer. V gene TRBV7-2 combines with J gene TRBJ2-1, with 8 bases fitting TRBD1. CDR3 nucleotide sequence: TGTGCCAGCAGCTTAACTCGGACAGGGAGGAGTGAGCAGTTCTTC. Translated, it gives CASSLTRTGRSEQFF.